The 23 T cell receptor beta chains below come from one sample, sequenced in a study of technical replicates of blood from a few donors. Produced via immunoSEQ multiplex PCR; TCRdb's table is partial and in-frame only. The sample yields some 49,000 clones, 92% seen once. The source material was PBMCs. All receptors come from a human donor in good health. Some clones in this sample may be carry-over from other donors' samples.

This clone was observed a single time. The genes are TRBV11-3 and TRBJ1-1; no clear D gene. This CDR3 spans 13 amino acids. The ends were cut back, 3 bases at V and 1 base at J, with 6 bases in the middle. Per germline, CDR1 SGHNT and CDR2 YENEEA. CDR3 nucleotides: TGTGCCAGCAGCTTCCAACAGAACACTGAAGCTTTCTTT. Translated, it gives CASSFQQNTEAFF.

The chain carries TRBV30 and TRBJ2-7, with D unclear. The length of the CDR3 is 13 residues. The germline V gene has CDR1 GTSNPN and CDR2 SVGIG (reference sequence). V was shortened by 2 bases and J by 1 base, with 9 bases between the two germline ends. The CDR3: CAWSLAESYEQYF. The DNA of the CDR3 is TGTGCCTGGAGTTTAGCTGAATCCTACGAGCAGTACTTC.

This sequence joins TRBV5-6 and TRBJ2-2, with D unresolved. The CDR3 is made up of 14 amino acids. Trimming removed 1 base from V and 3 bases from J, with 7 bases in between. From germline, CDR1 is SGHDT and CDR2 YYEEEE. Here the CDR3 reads CASSLFRYTGELFF. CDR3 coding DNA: TGTGCCAGCAGCTTGTTCCGGTACACCGGGGAGCTGTTTTTT.

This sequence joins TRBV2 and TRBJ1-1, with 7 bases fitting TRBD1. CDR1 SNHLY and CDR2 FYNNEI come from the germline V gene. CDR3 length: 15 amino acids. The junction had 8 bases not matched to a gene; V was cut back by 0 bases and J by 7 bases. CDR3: CASSEAGGQTVEAFF. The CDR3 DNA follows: TGTGCCAGCAGTGAAGCTGGGGGACAGACCGTTGAAGCTTTCTTT.

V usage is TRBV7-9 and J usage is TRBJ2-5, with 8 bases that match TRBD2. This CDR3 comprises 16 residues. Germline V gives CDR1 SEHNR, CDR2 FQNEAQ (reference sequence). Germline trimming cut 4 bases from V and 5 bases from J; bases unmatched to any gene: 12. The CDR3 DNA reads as TGTGCCAGCAGCTCTCCTAGGGGACTAGTTTCCGAGACCCAGTACTTC. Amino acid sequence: CASSSPRGLVSETQYF.

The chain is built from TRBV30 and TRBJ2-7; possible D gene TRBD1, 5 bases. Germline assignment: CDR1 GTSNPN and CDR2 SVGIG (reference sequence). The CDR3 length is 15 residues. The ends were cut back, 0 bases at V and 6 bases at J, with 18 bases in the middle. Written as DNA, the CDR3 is TGTGCCTGGAGTGTATGGACGGCAGGGAAGGGCGAGCAGTACTTC. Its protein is CAWSVWTAGKGEQYF. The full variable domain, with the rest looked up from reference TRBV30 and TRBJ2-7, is SQTIHQWPATLVQPVGSPLSLECTVEGTSNPNLYWYRQAAGRGLQLLFYSVGIGQISSEVPQNLSASRPQDRQFILSSKKLLLSDSGFYLCAWSVWTAGKGEQYFGPGTRLTVT.

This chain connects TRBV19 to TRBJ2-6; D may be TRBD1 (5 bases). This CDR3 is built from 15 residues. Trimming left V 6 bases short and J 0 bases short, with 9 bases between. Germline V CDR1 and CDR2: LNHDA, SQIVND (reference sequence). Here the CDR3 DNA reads TGTGCCAGTAGAGAACAGGCCTCTGGGGCCAACGTCCTGACTTTC. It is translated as CASREQASGANVLTF.

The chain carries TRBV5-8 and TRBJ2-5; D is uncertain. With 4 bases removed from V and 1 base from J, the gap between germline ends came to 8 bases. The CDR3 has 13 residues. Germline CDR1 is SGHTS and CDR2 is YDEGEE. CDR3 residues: CASSMYIQETQYF. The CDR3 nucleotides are TGTGCCAGCAGCATGTACATCCAAGAGACCCAGTACTTC.

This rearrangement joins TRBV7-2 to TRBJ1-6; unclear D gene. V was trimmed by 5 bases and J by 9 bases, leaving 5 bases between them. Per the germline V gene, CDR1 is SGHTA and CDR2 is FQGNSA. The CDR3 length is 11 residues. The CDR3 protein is CASSHSSPLHF. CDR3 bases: TGTGCCAGCAGCCACAGTTCACCCCTCCACTTT.

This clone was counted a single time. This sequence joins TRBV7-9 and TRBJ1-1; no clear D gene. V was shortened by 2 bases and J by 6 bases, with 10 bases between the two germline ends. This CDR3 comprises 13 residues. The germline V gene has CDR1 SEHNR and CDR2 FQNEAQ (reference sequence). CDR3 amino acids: CASSLLREAEAFF. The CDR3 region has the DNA TGTGCCAGCAGCTTACTTAGGGAGGCTGAAGCTTTCTTT.

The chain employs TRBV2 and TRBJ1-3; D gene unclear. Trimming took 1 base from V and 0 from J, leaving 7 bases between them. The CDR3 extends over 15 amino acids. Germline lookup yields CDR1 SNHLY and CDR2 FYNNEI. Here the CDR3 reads CASSEDSSSGNTIYF. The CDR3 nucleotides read TGTGCCAGCAGTGAAGACTCGAGCTCTGGAAACACCATATATTTT. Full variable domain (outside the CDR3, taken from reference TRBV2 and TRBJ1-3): EPEVTQTPSHQVTQMGQEVILRCVPISNHLYFYWYRQILGQKVEFLVSFYNNEISEKSEIFDDQFSVERPDGSNFTLKIRSTKLEDSAMYFCASSEDSSSGNTIYFGEGSWLTVV.

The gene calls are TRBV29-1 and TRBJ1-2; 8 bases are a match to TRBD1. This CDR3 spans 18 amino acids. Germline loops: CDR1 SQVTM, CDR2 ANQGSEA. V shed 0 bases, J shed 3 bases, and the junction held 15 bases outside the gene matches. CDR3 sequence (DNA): TGCAGCGTTGAAGATCGGGGAGGACAGGGTGTGTTTGACTATGGCTACACCTTC. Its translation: CSVEDRGGQGVFDYGYTF.

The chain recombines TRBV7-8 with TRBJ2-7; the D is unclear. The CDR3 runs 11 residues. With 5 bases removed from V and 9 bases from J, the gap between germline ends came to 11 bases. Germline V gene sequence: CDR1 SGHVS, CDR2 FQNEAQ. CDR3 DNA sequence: TGTGCCAGCAGCCCCTTAGTAGCGCAGTACTTC. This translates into CASSPLVAQYF.

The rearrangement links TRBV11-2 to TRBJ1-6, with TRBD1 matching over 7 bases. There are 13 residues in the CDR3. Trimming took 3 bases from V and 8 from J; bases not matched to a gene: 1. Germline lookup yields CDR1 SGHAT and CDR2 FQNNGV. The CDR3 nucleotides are TGTGCCAGCAGCTTTACAGGGGATTCACCCCTCCACTTT. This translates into CASSFTGDSPLHF.

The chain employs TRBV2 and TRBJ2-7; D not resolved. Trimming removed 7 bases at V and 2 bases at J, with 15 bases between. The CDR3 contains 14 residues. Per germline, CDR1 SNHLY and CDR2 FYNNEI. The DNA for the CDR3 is TGTGCCAGCAAACAGACCTCTCCTCCCTACGAGCAGTACTTC. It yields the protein CASKQTSPPYEQYF.

The CDR3 region is CASGASNSEKLFF. The CDR3 nucleotides are TGTGCCAGCGGTGCCTCCAACAGCGAAAAACTGTTTTTT. The rearrangement links TRBV27 to TRBJ1-4; D is ambiguous. Trimming left V 8 bases short and J 8 bases short, with 15 bases between. This CDR3 region has 13 residues. The V gene's germline CDR1 is MNHEY and CDR2 SMNVEV (reference sequence).

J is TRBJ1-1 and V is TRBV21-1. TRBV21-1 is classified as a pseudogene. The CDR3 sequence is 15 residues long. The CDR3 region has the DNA TGTGCCAGCATACCTGGGGGGAACATGAACACTGAAGCTTTCTTT. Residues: CASIPGGNMNTEAFF.

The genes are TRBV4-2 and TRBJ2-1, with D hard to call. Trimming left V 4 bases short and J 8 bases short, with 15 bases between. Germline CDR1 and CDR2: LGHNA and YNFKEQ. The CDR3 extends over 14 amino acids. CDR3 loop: CASSPPGSRDEQFF. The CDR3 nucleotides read TGTGCCAGCAGCCCGCCTGGGTCCCGGGATGAGCAGTTCTTC.

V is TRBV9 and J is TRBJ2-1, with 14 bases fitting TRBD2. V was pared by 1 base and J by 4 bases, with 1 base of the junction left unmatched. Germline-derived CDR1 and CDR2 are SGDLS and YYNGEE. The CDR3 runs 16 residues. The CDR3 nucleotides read TGTGCCAGCAGCGTACGGACTAGCGGGGGGTACAATGAGCAGTTCTTC. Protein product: CASSVRTSGGYNEQFF.

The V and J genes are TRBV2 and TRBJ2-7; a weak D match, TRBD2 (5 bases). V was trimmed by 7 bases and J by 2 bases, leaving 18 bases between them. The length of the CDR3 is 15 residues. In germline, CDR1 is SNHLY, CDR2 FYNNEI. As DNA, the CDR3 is TGTGCCAGCACCCCGAGACCTGAGGGCCCCTACGAGCAGTACTTC. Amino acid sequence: CASTPRPEGPYEQYF. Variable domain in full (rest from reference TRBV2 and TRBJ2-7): EPEVTQTPSHQVTQMGQEVILRCVPISNHLYFYWYRQILGQKVEFLVSFYNNEISEKSEIFDDQFSVERPDGSNFTLKIRSTKLEDSAMYFCASTPRPEGPYEQYFGPGTRLTVT.

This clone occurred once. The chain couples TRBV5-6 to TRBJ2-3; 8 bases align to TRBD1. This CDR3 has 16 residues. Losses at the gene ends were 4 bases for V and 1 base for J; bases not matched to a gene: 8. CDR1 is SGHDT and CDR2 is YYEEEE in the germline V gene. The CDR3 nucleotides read TGTGCCAGCAGCCCTCGGACAGGGAGAGGCACAGATACGCAGTATTTT. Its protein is CASSPRTGRGTDTQYF.

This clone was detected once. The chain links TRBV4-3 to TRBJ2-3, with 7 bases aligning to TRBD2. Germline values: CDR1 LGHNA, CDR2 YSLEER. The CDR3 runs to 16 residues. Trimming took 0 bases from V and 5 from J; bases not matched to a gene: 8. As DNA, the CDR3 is TGCGCCAGCAGCCAAGAGAGGACCCGGGGGGTAGATACGCAGTATTTT. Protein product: CASSQERTRGVDTQYF.

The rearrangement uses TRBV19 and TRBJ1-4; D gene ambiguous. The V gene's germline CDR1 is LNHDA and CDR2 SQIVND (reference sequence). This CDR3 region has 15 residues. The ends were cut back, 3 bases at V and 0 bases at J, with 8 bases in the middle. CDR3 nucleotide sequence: TGTGCCAGTAGTATTTCCCCTACAACTAATGAAAAACTGTTTTTT. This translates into CASSISPTTNEKLFF.